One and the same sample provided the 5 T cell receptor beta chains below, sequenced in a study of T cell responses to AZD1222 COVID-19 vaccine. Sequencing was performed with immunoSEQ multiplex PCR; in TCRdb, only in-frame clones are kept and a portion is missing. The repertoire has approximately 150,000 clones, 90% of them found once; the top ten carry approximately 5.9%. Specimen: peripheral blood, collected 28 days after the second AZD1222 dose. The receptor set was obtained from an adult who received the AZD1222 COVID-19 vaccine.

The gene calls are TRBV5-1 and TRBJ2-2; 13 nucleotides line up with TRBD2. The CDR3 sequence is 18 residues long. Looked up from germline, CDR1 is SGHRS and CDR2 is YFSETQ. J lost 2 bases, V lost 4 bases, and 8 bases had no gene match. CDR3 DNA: TGCGCCAGCAGCCTATTAGGACTAGCGGGAGTTAACACCGGGGAGCTGTTTTTT. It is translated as CASSLLGLAGVNTGELFF.

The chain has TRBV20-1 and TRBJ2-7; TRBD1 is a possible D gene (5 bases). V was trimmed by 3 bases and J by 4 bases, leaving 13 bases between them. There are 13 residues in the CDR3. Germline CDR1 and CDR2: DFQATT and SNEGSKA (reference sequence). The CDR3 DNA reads TGCAGTGCTAGTCCGAACAGGAATTACGAGCAGTACTTC. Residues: CSASPNRNYEQYF.

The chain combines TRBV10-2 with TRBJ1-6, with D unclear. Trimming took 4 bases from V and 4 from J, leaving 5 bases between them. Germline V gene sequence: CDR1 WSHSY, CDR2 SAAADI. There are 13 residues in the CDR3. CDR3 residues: CASSGDYNSPLHF. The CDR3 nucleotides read TGCGCCAGCAGTGGCGATTATAATTCACCCCTCCACTTT.

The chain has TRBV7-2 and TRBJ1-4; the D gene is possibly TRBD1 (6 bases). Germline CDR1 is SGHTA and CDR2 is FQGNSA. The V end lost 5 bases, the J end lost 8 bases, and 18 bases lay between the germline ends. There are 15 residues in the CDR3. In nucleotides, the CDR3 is TGTGCCAGCAGCCCAATGACAGGACTTGGGGAAAAACTGTTTTTT. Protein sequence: CASSPMTGLGEKLFF.

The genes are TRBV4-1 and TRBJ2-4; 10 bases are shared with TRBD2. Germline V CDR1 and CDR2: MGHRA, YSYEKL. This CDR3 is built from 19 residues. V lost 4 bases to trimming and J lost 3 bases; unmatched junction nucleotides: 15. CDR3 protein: CASSRSVTSGDVGKNIQYF. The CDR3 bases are TGCGCCAGCAGCCGAAGTGTTACTAGCGGGGATGTAGGCAAAAACATTCAGTACTTC.